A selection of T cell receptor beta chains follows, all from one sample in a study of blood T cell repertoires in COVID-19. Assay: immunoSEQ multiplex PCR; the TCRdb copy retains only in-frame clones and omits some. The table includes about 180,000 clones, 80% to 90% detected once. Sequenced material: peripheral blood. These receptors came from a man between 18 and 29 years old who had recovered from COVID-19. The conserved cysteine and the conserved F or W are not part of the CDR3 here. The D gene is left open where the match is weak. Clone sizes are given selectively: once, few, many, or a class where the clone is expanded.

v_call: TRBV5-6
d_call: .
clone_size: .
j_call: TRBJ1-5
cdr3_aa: ASSLGPESNQPQH

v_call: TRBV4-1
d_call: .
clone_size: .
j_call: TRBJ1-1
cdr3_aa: ASSQEPNRENTEAF

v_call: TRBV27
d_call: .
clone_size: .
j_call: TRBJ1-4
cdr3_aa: ASSLSGGRTNEKLF

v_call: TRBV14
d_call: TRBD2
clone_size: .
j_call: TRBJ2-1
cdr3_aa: ASSQPGLGVTEQF

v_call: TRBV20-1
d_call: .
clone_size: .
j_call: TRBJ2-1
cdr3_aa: SGTRRDEQF

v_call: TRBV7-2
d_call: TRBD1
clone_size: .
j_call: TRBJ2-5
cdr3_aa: ASSSDRGPETQY

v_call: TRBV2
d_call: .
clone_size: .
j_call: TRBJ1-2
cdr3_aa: ASRDLTGSGDGYT

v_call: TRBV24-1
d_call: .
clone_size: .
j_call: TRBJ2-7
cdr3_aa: ATSVGQGYEQY

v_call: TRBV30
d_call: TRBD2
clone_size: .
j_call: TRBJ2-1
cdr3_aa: AWGTRLAGGEQF

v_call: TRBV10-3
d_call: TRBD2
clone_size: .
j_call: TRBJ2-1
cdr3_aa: AISLAGAMDEQF

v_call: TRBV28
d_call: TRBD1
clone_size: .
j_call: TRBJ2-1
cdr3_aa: ASNSGTGWNEQF

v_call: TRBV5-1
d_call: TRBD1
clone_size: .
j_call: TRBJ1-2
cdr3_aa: ASNPGDRDNYGYT

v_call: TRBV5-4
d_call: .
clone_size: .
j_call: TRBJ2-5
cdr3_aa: ASSAQGGKETQY

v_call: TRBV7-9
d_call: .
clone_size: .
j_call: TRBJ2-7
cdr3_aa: ASSFSATTGEQY

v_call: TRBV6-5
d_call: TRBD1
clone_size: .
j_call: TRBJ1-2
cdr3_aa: ATNRGYGYT

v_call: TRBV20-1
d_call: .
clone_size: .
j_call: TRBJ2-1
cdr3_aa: SSGLWNEQF

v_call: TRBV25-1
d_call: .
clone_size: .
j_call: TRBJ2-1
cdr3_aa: ASSGGQPRNEQF

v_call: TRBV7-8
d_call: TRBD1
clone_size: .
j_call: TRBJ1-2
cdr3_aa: ASSKDRGPAYGYT

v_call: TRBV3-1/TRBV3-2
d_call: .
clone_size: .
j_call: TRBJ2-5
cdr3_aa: ASSQGGGGIETQY

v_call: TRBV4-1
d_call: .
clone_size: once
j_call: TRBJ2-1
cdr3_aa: ASSQDRGYEQF